This entry concerns a single T cell receptor (beta chain). Here immunoSEQ multiplex PCR was the method, and the copy in TCRdb shows in-frame clones only, minus some. The repertoire consists of 80,000 to 100,000 clones, with under 80% occurring once and the leading ten covering 3% to 4.5%. This entry comes from a study of blood T cell repertoires in COVID-19. This receptor was identified in a man in his sixties or seventies with COVID-19, enrolled during active disease. Sequences were obtained from peripheral blood.

In nucleotides, the CDR3 is TGTGCCAGCAGCTTAGCACTCGCTAGCGGGAGGGTATACGAGCAGTACTTC. Protein product: CASSLALASGRVYEQYF. The chain links TRBV11-3 to TRBJ2-7; 12 bases agree with TRBD2. The V and J ends lost 1 base and 4 bases, in that order; junction bases with no gene match: 8. This CDR3 comprises 17 residues. From germline, CDR1 is SGHNT and CDR2 YENEEA.